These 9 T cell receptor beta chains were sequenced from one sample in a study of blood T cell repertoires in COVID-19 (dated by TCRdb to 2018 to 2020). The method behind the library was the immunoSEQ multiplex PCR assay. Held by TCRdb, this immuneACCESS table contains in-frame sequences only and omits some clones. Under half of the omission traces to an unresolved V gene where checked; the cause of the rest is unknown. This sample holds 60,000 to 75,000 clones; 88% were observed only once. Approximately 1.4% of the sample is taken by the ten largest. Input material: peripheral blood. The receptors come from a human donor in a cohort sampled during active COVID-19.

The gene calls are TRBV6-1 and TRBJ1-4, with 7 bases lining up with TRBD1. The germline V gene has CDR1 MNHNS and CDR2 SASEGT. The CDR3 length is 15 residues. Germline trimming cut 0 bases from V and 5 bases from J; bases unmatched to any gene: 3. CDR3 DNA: TGTGCCAGCAGTGAAGCTGAGGGGGCAAATGAAAAACTGTTTTTT. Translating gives CASSEAEGANEKLFF.

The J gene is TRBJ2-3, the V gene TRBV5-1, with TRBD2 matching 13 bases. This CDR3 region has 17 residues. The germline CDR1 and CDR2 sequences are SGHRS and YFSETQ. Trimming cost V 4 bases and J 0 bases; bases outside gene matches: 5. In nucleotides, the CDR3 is TGCGCCAGCAGCCCCGGGACTAGCGGGACAAGCACAGATACGCAGTATTTT. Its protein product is CASSPGTSGTSTDTQYF.

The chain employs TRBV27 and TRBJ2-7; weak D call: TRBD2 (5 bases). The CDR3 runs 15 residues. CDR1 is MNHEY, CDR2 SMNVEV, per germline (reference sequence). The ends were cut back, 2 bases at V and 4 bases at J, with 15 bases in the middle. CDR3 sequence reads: CASSLNEGFWYEQYV. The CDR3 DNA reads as TGTGCCAGCAGTTTAAACGAGGGCTTCTGGTACGAGCAGTACGTC.

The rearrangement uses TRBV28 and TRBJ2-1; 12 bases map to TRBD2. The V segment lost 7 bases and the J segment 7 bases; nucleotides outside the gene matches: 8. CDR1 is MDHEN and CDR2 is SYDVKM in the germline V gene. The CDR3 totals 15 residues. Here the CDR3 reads CASTLGLAGRNEQFF. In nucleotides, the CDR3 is TGTGCCAGCACTCTCGGACTAGCGGGAAGGAATGAGCAGTTCTTC.

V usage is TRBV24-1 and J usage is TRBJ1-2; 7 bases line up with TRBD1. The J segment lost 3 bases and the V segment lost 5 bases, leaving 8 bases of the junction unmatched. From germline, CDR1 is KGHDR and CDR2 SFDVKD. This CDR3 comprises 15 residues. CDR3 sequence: CATSAQRGGDYGYTF. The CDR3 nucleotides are TGTGCCACCAGTGCCCAAAGAGGGGGCGACTATGGCTACACCTTC.

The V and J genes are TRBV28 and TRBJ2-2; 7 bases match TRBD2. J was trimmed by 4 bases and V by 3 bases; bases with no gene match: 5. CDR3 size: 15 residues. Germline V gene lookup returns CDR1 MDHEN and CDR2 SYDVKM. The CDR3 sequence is CASSLAGVGTGELFF. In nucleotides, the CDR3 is TGTGCCAGCAGTTTGGCGGGAGTGGGCACCGGGGAGCTGTTTTTT.

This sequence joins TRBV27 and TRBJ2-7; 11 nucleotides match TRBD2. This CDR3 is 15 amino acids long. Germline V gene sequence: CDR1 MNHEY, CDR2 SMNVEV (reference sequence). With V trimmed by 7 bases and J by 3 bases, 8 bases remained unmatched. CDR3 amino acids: CASKLAGEPGYEQYV. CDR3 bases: TGTGCCAGCAAACTAGCGGGAGAACCGGGCTACGAGCAGTACGTC.

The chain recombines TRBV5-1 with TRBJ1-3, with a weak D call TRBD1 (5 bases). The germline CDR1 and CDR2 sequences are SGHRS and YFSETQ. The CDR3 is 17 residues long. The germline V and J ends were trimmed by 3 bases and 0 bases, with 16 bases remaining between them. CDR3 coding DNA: TGCGCCAGCAGCTCTGGAGTGCGGGGACTCTCTGGAAACACCATATATTTT. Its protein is CASSSGVRGLSGNTIYF.

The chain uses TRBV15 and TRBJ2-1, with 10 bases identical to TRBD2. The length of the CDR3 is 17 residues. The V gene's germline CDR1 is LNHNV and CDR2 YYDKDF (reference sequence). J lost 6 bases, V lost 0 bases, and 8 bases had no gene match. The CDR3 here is CATSRDSSLAGVNEQFF. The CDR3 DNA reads TGTGCCACCAGCAGAGATTCGAGTCTAGCGGGAGTCAATGAGCAGTTCTTC.